Listed below are T cell receptor beta chains from one sample, sequenced in a study of cytomegalovirus exposure and HLA in healthy donors. Profiled with immunoSEQ multiplex PCR; TCRdb holds only in-frame clones, not every one. Of 140,000 to 150,000 clones listed, roughly 10% were seen once; the top ten hold roughly 1.9%. The sample was PBMCs. The receptors originated from a man aged 45 to 65 in good health and CMV-seronegative. CDR3s leave out the opening cysteine and the closing phenylalanine or tryptophan.

v_call	cdr3_length	cdr3_aa
TRBV29-1	8	SAKRDEQY
TRBV28	13	ASSLGGGIDQPQH
TRBV5-6	13	ASSFQGTGRQPQH
TRBV6-6	13	ASSEDRAVREKLF
TRBV30	12	AWSVQGVDYGYT
TRBV19	13	ASSTTSGGANEQF
TRBV28	10	ASSLQGLSPY
TRBV5-1	12	ASSLLGGQETQY
TRBV20-1	8	SATNNEQF
TRBV6-1	10	AVGPDINAQY
TRBV19	11	ASSWTEDTEAF
TRBV5-1	12	ASSLTTGAYGYT
TRBV23-1	16	ASGFLLLGQPNTGELF
TRBV6-5	12	ASQSPGQSYEQY
TRBV6-1	11	ASSLDRGGEQY
TRBV10-2	13	ASTRTSGGKETQY
TRBV29-1	11	SVEAGWSYEQF
TRBV5-1	13	ASSLPGDGANVLT
TRBV2	13	ASRTTGGRNYGYT
TRBV28	13	ASSPAGTGEQPQH
TRBV7-8	13	ASSLAGNAGNTIY
TRBV6-6	10	ASSSPGETQY